The sequence of this TCR beta chain was determined in a study of regulatory T cells in long-lasting Graves disease. Study-wide results and limits: Persistent disease preferred TRBV28, TRBJ1-2 and TRBJ2-5.

TCR beta libraries were built with iRepertoire HTBI primers and Arm-PCR of CDR3 regions. TCRdb ran MiXCR on the multiplex PCR reads and lists one entry per CDR3 protein. This repertoire shows hundreds of thousands of distinct CDR3 sequences, about 16% found once; its top ten account for approximately 18%. Time point specified: newly diagnosed GD, antithyroid drugs for less than 3 months. With RNA extracted from PBMCs as input, the TCR library was made. The collection involved drawing around 10 milliliters of peripheral blood into EDTA tubes. A note on this clonotype: Antigen: not known.

Germline CDR1 SQVTM, CDR2 ANQGSEA. The CDR3 spans 12 residues. V was clipped by 3 bases and J by 4 bases, with 9 bases between them. These records were also assigned to another study, of T cells in Graves' hyperthyroidism and ophthalmopathy. That source adds: Uncontrolled infections, other autoimmune diseases, pregnancy or lactation led to exclusion of patients.

The receptor's source is a woman aged 30 to 39 with Graves disease. The chain couples TRBV29-1 to TRBJ2-5; D is possibly TRBD1 (5 bases). The material sequenced was peripheral blood mononuclear cells (PBMCs), taken at new diagnosis, from a patient treated with antithyroid drugs. CDR3 loop: CSVDRAGETQYF. CDR3 nucleotide sequence: TGCAGCGTTGACAGGGCCGGAGAGACCCAGTACTTC.